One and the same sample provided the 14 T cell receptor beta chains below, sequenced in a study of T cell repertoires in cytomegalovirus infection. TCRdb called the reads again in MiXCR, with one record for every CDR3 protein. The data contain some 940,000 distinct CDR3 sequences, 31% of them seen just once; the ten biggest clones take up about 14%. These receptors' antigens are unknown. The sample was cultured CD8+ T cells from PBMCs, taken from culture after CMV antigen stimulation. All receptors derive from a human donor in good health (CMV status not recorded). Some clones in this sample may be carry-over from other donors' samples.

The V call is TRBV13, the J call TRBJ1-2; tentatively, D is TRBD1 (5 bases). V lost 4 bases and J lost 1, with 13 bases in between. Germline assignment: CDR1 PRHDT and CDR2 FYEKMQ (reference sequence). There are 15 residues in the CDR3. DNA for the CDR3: TGTGCCAGCAGCTCCAACAGGAGACTTAACTATGGCTACACCTTC. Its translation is CASSSNRRLNYGYTF.

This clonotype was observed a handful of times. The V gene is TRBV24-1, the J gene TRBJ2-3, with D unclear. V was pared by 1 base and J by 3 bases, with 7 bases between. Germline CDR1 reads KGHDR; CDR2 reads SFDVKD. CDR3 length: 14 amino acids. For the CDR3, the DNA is TGTGCCACCAGTGATTTCGGTGTAACAGATACGCAGTATTTT. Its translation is CATSDFGVTDTQYF.

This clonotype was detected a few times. The CDR3 DNA reads as TGTGCCACGTCCGCTAGCGGGGATTTCAATGAGCAGTTCTTC. It is translated as CATSASGDFNEQFF. The V and J genes are TRBV24-1 and TRBJ2-1; the match to TRBD2 covers 9 bases. CDR1 KGHDR and CDR2 SFDVKD come from the germline V gene. The CDR3 has 14 amino acids. V dropped 10 bases and J dropped 6; count of bases not matched to a gene: 9.

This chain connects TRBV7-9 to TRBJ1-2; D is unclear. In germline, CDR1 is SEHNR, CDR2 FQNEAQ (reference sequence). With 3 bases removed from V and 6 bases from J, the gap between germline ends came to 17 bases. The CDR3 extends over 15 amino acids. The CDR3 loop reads CASSFLGRIGDGYTF. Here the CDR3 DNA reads TGTGCCAGCAGCTTTTTGGGTCGGATTGGGGATGGCTACACCTTC.

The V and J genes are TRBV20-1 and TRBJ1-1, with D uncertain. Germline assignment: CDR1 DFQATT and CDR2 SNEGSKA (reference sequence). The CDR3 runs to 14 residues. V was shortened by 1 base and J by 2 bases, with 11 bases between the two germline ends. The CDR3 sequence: CSARAPFGNTEAFF. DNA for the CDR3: TGCAGTGCTAGAGCCCCATTTGGAAACACTGAAGCTTTCTTT.

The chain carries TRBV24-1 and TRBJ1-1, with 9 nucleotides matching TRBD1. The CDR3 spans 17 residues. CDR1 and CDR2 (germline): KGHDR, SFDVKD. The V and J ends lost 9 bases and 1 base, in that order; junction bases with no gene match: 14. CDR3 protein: CATGDSPGTGTNTEAFF. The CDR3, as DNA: TGTGCCACCGGGGACAGTCCCGGGACAGGGACGAACACTGAAGCTTTCTTT.

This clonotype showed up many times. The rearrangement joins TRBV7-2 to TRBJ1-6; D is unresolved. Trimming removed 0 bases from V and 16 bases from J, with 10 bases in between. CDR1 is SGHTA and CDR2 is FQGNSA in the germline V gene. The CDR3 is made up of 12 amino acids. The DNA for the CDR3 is TGTGCCAGCAGCTTAGCGGGTCCTAGTCTCCACTTT. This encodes CASSLAGPSLHF.

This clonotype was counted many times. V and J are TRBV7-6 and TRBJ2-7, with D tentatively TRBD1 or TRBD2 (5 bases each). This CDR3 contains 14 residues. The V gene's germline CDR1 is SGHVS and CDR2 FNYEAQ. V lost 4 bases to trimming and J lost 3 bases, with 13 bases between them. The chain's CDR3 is CASSSPGPNYEQYF. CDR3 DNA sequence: TGTGCCAGCAGCTCCCCGGGACCGAACTACGAGCAGTACTTC.

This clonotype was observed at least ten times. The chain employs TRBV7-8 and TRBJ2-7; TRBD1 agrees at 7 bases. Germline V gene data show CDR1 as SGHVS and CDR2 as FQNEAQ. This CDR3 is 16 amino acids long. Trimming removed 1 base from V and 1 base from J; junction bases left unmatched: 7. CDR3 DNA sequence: TGTGCCAGCAGCTTAGGACAGGGCCTCTTTTCCTACGAGCAGTACTTC. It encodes CASSLGQGLFSYEQYF.

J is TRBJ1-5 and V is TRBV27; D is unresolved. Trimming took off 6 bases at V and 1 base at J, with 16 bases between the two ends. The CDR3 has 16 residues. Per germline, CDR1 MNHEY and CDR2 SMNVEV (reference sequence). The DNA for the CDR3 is TGTGCCAGCAGCCTTATTGAACCGGGGAGCAATCAGCCCCAGCATTTT. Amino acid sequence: CASSLIEPGSNQPQHF.

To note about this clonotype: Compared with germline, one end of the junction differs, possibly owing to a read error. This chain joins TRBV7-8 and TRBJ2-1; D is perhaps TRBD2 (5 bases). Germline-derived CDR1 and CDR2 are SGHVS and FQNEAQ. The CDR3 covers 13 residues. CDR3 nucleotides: TGTACCAGCAGCCCACGGGGATACAATGAGCAGTTCTTC. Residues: CTSSPRGYNEQFF.

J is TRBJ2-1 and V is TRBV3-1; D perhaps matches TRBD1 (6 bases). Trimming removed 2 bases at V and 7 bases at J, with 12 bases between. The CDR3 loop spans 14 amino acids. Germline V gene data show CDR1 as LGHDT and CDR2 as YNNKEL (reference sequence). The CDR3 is CASSQLWTDNEQFF. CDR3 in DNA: TGTGCCAGCAGCCAACTCTGGACAGATAATGAGCAGTTCTTC.

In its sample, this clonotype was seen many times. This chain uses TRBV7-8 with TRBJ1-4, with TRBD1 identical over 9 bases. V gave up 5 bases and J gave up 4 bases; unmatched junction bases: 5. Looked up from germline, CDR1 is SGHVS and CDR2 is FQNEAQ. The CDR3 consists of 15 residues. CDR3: CASSTHRGLNEKLFF. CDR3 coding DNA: TGTGCCAGCAGCACTCACAGGGGGCTTAATGAAAAACTGTTTTTT.

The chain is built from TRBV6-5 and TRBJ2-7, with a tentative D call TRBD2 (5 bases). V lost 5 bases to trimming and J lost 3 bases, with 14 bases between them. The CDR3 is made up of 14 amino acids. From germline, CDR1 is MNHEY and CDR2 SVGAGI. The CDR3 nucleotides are TGTGCCAGCAGTACGAGGACCGGGAACTACGAGCAGTACGTC. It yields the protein CASSTRTGNYEQYV.